This T cell receptor (beta chain) was found in a study of TIL therapy for anti-PD-1-resistant metastatic lung cancer. The study's findings and limits: Many TIL product clones were absent from baseline tumor, suggesting clonal contraction. This highly selected cohort may not generalize to typical lung cancer patients.

Germline V CDR1 and CDR2: SGHRS, YFSETQ. V lost 4 bases and J lost 3, with 16 bases in between. The CDR3 loop spans 15 amino acids. Time point reported: pre-treatment sample, taken before nivolumab and TIL therapy. Tumor tissue came from excised metastases, mostly pleural nodules or supraclavicular lymph nodes. Tumors were harvested before any PD-1/PD-L1 blockade. Stage 4 NSCLC adults joined between 2017 and January 2020. The libraries were made with immunoSEQ v3. The protocol was immunoSEQ multiplex PCR, while the TCRdb copy is restricted to in-frame clones and leaves out a portion. The table has 45,000 to 50,000 clones, roughly 70% seen once. This clone was seen just once. The antigen is undetermined.

The V and J genes are TRBV5-1 and TRBJ1-1, with D perhaps matching TRBD1 (5 bases). This TCR derives from a person aged 25 to 80 with non-small cell lung cancer. This specimen consisted of tumor tissue, obtained at baseline. The CDR3 nucleotides read TGCGCCAGCAGCGAGGGAACGCGGGGGGACACTGAAGCTTTCTTT. Translation: CASSEGTRGDTEAFF.